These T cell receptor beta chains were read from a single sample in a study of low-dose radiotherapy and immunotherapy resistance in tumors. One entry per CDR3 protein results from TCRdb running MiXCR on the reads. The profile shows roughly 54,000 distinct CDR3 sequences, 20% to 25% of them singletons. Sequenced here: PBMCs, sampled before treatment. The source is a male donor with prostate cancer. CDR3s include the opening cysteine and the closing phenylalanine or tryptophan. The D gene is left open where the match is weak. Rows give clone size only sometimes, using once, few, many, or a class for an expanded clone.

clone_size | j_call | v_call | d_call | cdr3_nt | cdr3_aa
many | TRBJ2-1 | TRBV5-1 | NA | TGCGCCAGCAGCTTTGGGGACCGCTCGGGTGAGCAGTTCTTC | CASSFGDRSGEQFF
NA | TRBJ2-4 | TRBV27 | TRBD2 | TGTGCCAGCAGAGATATCTCTAGCGGGGTCATAGCCAAAAACATTCAGTACTTC | CASRDISSGVIAKNIQYF
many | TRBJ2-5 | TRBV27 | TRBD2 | TGTGCCAGCAGTTCGGGGACTAGCGGACAAGAGACCCAGTACTTC | CASSSGTSGQETQYF
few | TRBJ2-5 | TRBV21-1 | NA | TGTGCCAGCAGCAAAGGCCAGGGCATACAAGAGACCCAGTACTTC | CASSKGQGIQETQYF
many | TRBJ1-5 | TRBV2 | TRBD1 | TGTGCCAGCAGTGGGGGGGACAGGGGCTGGGATCAGCCCCAGCATTTT | CASSGGDRGWDQPQHF
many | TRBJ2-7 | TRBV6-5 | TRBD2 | TGTGCCAGCACTAAAGCGGGAGGGCCCTGGGAAGAGCAGTACTTC | CASTKAGGPWEEQYF
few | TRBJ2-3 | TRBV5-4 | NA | TGTGCCAGCAGCTCCTCAAGTACTTCCACAGATACGCAGTATTTT | CASSSSSTSTDTQYF
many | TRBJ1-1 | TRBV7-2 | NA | TGTGCCAGCACCCGCCTGGCCCCGAACACTGAAGCTTTCTTT | CASTRLAPNTEAFF
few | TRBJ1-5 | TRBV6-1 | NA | TGTGCCAGCAGGTCCGGGACGGTGAGTCATCAGCCCCAGCATTTT | CASRSGTVSHQPQHF
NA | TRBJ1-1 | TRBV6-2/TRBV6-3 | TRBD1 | TGTGCCAGCAATAACCCCAGGGGGCTCACTGAAGCTTTCTTT | CASNNPRGLTEAFF
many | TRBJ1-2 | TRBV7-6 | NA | TGTGCCAGCAGCTTAGCAGGGAAAGACTATGGCTACACCTTC | CASSLAGKDYGYTF
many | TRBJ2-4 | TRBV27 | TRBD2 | TGTGCCAGCAGTTTATTAGGACCGGGGGGGAACATTCAGTACTTC | CASSLLGPGGNIQYF
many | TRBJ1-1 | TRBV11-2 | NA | TGTGCCAGCAGCTGGGATGCAACCATGAACACTGAAGCTTTCTTT | CASSWDATMNTEAFF
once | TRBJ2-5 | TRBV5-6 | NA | TGTGCCAGCAGCCTTCAGGGACAAGAGACCCAGTACTTC | CASSLQGQETQYF
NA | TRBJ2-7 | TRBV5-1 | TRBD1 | TGCGCCAGCAGCTTGGCGATTGGACAGGGGGTTCGATCCTACGAGCAGTACTTC | CASSLAIGQGVRSYEQYF
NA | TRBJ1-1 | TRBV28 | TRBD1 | TGTGCCAGCAGGCCAACCCCCGGGACAGGGATAAACACTGAAGCTTTCTTT | CASRPTPGTGINTEAFF
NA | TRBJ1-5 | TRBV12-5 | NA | TGTGCTAGTGGTCAAACGGCCAATCAGCCCCAGCATTTT | CASGQTANQPQHF
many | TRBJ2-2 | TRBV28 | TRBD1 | TGTGCCAGCAGTTTAAAGCCCGGACAGGGGATAGGGGAGCTGTTTTTT | CASSLKPGQGIGELFF
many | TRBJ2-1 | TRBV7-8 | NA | TGTGAATCCGCGGACACCACATTCCCCTACAATGAGCAGTTCTTC | CESADTTFPYNEQFF
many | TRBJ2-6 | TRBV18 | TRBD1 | TGTGCCAGCTCACCCCAGGGGGCTGGGGCCAACGTCCTGACTTTC | CASSPQGAGANVLTF
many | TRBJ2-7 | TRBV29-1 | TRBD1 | TGCAGCGTTGCACCGGGACAGGGGGCCTCCTACGAGCAGTACTTC | CSVAPGQGASYEQYF
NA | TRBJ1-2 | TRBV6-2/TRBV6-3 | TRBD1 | TGTGCCAGCAGGGCTCCGGGACAGGGGAACTATGGCTACACCTTC | CASRAPGQGNYGYTF
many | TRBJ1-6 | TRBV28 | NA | TGTGCCAGCAGTCTCCGAGAAGGATTTAATTCACCCCTCCACTTT | CASSLREGFNSPLHF
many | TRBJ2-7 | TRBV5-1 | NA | TGCGCCAGCAGCCCGGGGGGCGCCTCCTACTACGAGCAGTACTTC | CASSPGGASYYEQYF
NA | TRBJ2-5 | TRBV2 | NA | TGTGCCAGCAGTCAGGACAGACCCCAAGAGACCCAGTACTTC | CASSQDRPQETQYF
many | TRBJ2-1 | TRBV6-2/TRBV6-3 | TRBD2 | TGTGCCAGCAGTCGGACTAGCGGGAGTCGCAATGAGCAGTTCTTC | CASSRTSGSRNEQFF
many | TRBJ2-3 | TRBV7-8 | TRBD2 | TGTGCCAGCAGCTTAGCTAGGACTAGCGGGGGCCGTGATACGCAGTATTTT | CASSLARTSGGRDTQYF
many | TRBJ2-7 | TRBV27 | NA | TGTGCCAGCAGTTTGTTCCGCGACACAGGATCCGGGCAGTACTTC | CASSLFRDTGSGQYF
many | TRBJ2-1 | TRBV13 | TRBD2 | TGTGCCAGCGGGAAGGGACTAGCGGGGGAAAGCTCCTACAATGAGCAGTTCTTC | CASGKGLAGESSYNEQFF
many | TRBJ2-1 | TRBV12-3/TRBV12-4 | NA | TGTGCCAGCCAGCAGTTTCTGGGGGCCGGTTACAATGAGCAGTTCTTC | CASQQFLGAGYNEQFF
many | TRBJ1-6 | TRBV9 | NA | TGTGCCAGCAGCGTCGAACCACTGGGGTCACCCCTCCACTTT | CASSVEPLGSPLHF
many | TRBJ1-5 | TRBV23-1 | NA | TGCGCCAGCAGTCGTCGACACCTTAGCAATCAGCCCCAGCATTTT | CASSRRHLSNQPQHF
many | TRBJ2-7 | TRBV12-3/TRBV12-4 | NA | TGTGCCAGCAGTTTATCCGCAGGAATCTACGAGCAGTACTTC | CASSLSAGIYEQYF
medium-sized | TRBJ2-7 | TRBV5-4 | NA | TGCGCCAGCAGCCCGGATGCTGTAGGGCCCTACGAGCAGTACTTC | CASSPDAVGPYEQYF
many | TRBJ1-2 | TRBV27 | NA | TGTGCCAGCAGCGTTAACAGGCTAGCTAACTATGGCTACACCTTC | CASSVNRLANYGYTF
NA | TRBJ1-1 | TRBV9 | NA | TGTGCCAGCAGCGTAGTAGGGAGCACTGAAGCTTTCTTT | CASSVVGSTEAFF
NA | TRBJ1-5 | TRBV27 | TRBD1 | TGTGCCAGCAGTTTAGGACAGGGAAGAAGCAATCAGCCCCAGCATTTT | CASSLGQGRSNQPQHF
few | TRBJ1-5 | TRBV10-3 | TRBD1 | TGTGCCATCAGTCCCGGGACAGGGGGCTATCAGCCCCAGCATTTT | CAISPGTGGYQPQHF
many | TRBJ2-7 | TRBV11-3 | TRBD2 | TGTGCCAGCAGCTTAGATAGCGGGACTGACTACGAGCAGTACTTC | CASSLDSGTDYEQYF
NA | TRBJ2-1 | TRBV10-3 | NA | TGTGCCATCAGTGACTACGGCAATGAGCAGTTCTTC | CAISDYGNEQFF
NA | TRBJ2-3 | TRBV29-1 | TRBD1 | TGCAGCGCACGGACAGGGGGCACAGATACGCAGTATTTT | CSARTGGTDTQYF
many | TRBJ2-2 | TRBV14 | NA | TGTGCCAGCAGCCAAGTTAACACCGGGGAGCTGTTTTTT | CASSQVNTGELFF
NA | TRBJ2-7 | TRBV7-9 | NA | TGTGCCAGCAGCTTAGTGGGGACCCCTTGGGAGCAGTACTTC | CASSLVGTPWEQYF
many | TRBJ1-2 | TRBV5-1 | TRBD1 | TGCGCCAGCAGCCCGACAGGGCCAGAATATGGCTACACCTTC | CASSPTGPEYGYTF
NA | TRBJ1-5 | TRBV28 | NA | TGTGCCAGCAGTTTAGGGGGCAGCAATCAGCCCCAGCATTTT | CASSLGGSNQPQHF
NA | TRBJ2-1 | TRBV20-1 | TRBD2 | TGCAGTGCCCAGCCTAGCGGGAGAGGGTACAATGAGCAGTTCTTC | CSAQPSGRGYNEQFF
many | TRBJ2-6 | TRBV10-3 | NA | TGTGCCATCATGATGGGCTCTGGGGCCAACGTCCTGACTTTC | CAIMMGSGANVLTF
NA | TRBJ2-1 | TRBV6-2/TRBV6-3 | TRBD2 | TGTGCCAGTAACCCGGGGGGGGGTGGGCAGGGGTCCTACAATGAGCAGTTCTTC | CASNPGGGGQGSYNEQFF
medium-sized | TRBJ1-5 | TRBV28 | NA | TGTGCCAGCAGGGACTGGGGCAATCAGCCCCAGCATTTT | CASRDWGNQPQHF
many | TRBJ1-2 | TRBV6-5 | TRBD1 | TGTGCCAGCAGCACTACAGGGGCCCATGGCTACACCTTC | CASSTTGAHGYTF
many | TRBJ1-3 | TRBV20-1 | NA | TGCAGTGCTAGAGAGGGGGGCATGGTAAACACCATATATTTT | CSAREGGMVNTIYF
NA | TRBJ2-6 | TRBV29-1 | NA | TGCAGCATTGACTCGGGGGCCAACGTCCTGACTTTC | CSIDSGANVLTF